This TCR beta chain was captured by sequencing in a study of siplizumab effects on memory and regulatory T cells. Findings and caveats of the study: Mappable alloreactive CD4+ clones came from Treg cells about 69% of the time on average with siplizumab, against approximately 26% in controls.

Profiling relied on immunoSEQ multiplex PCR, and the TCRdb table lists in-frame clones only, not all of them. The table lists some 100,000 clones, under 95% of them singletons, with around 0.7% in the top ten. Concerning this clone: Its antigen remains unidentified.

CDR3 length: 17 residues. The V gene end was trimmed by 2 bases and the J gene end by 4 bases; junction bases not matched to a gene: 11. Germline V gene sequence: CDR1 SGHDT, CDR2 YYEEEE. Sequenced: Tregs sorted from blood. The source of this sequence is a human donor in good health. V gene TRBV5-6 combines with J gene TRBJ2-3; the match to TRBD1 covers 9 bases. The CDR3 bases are TGTGCCAGCAGCTTAGGAACAGGGGGCTCTTTGGCAGATACGCAGTATTTT. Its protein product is CASSLGTGGSLADTQYF.